This T cell receptor (beta chain) was recovered during a study of T cell clonotyping in hematopoietic cell transplantation. General study points: After transplant, recipient diversity fell while pathologically expanded clonotypes grew through day 180. At the given depth, recipient repertoires were over 95% de novo clonotypes. Graft donor and pretransplant recipient Inverse Simpson Index values predicted broader posttransplant TCR diversity. CD4 and CD8 repertoire contributions could not be separated without sorting.

The CDR3 runs to 13 residues. The V gene's germline CDR1 is LNHDA and CDR2 SQIVND (reference sequence). V was pared by 5 bases and J by 7 bases, with 14 bases between. As regards this clone: Its antigen is currently unknown.

Measured with immunoSEQ multiplex PCR; TCRdb has only the in-frame clones, and not every one. Here the sample spans some 30,000 clones, approximately 96% being singletons. This sequence originates from a man aged 50 to 59 in good health. Some clones in this sample may be carry-over from other donors' samples. The rearrangement links TRBV19 to TRBJ2-5; no definite D call. Sequenced input: peripheral blood mononuclear cells. The CDR3 nucleotides read TGTGCCAGTAGTCCCCAGAGTTTACTGACCCAGTACTTC. It codes for CASSPQSLLTQYF. The full variable domain, rest sourced from reference TRBV19 and TRBJ2-5, is DGGITQSPKYLFRKEGQNVTLSCEQNLNHDAMYWYRQDPGQGLRLIYYSQIVNDFQKGDIAEGYSVSREKKESFPLTVTSAQKNPTAFYLCASSPQSLLTQYFGPGTRLLVL.